This entry describes one T cell receptor beta chain. In the original workflow: Reference gene primers were amplified, and this amplification served to estimate nucleated cell counts. Repertoires were generated with immunoSEQ multiplex PCR, while TCRdb's copy carries only in-frame clones and drops some. D and trimming come from the DNA, and the V and J calls and clone size come from that table. Of around 300,000 clones listed, 85% to 90% were seen once; the top ten hold 13%. Germline trimming cut 7 bases from V and 2 bases from J; bases unmatched to any gene: 3. The V gene's germline CDR1 is LNHDA and CDR2 SQIVND (reference sequence). The CDR3 is 15 amino acids. This entry is derived from a study of blood T cell repertoires in COVID-19. Study background: Researchers got acute and convalescent COVID-19 samples from the United States, Italy and Spain. Sample material is recorded as cDNA or gDNA derived from T cells, B-cell-depleted T cells, or PBMCs.

The TCR sequence derives from a human donor in a cohort sampled during active COVID-19. The chain recombines TRBV19 with TRBJ2-6; 9 bases match TRBD1. Sequenced input: peripheral blood. The CDR3 DNA sequence: TGTGCCAGTAAACAGGGGGCCGCTGGGGCCAACGTCCTGACTTTC. It codes for CASKQGAAGANVLTF.